This entry lists 28 T cell receptor beta chains sequenced from one sample in a study of technical replicates of blood from a few donors. Profiled with immunoSEQ multiplex PCR; TCRdb holds only in-frame clones, not every one. The sample includes approximately 64,000 clones, 70% to 90% of them seen just once. The sample taken for sequencing was PBMCs. These receptor sequences come from a human donor in good health. Some clones in this sample may be carry-over from other donors' samples.

The chain couples TRBV4-1 to TRBJ1-2, with no clear D. In germline, CDR1 is MGHRA, CDR2 YSYEKL. V lost 1 base and J lost 1, with 10 bases in between. This CDR3 spans 15 amino acids. The CDR3 region has the DNA TGCGCCAGCAGCCAAGTGGACTATAATAACTATGGCTACACCTTC. Its protein is CASSQVDYNNYGYTF.

J is TRBJ2-5 and V is TRBV5-1, with D perhaps matching TRBD1 (5 bases). CDR1 and CDR2 from the germline V gene are SGHRS and YFSETQ. The CDR3 totals 15 residues. V dropped 5 bases and J dropped 4 bases, with 18 bases sitting between them. The CDR3 loop reads CASSPGPIGAETQYF. CDR3 DNA sequence: TGCGCCAGCAGTCCCGGGCCTATTGGGGCAGAGACCCAGTACTTC.

The chain joins TRBV27 to TRBJ2-5; D perhaps matches TRBD1 (5 bases). This CDR3 comprises 15 residues. Germline V gene sequence: CDR1 MNHEY, CDR2 SMNVEV (reference sequence). V was cut by 6 bases and J by 4 bases, with 18 bases left in between. This CDR3 reads CASSPESLRGETQYF. The CDR3 DNA reads as TGTGCCAGCAGCCCGGAGAGCCTAAGGGGAGAGACCCAGTACTTC.

The chain has TRBV5-6 and TRBJ2-1, with 10 bases matching TRBD2. V dropped 0 bases and J dropped 1; count of bases not matched to a gene: 4. This CDR3 has 17 amino acids. Germline V lookup: CDR1 SGHDT, CDR2 YYEEEE. The CDR3 region has the DNA TGTGCCAGCAGCTTGGCAGCGGGGGGGCCGTCCTACAATGAGCAGTTCTTC. Translating gives CASSLAAGGPSYNEQFF.

The genes are TRBV7-2 and TRBJ2-7, with 8 bases identical to TRBD2. The CDR3 loop spans 14 amino acids. The ends lost 7 bases at V and 4 bases at J; junction bases unmatched: 9. The germline CDR1 and CDR2 sequences are SGHTA and FQGNSA. CDR3 sequence reads: CASKAPSGGYEQYF. The CDR3 DNA sequence: TGTGCCAGCAAGGCCCCCAGCGGGGGTTACGAGCAGTACTTC.

J is TRBJ2-3 and V is TRBV9, with D tentatively TRBD2 (6 bases). The CDR3 consists of 14 residues. V dropped 7 bases and J dropped 4 bases, with 16 bases sitting between them. The germline V gene encodes CDR1 SGDLS and CDR2 YYNGEE. The CDR3 loop is CASAGGPWSDTQYF. The CDR3 region has the DNA TGTGCCAGCGCCGGGGGACCATGGTCAGATACGCAGTATTTT. Supplemented by reference TRBV9 and TRBJ2-3, the full variable domain reads DSGVTQTPKHLITATGQRVTLRCSPRSGDLSVYWYQQSLDQGLQFLIQYYNGEERAKGNILERFSAQQFPDLHSELNLSSLELGDSALYFCASAGGPWSDTQYFGPGTRLTVL.

This clone was seen just once. V gene TRBV19 combines with J gene TRBJ2-2; the match to TRBD2 covers 7 bases. CDR1 and CDR2 (germline): LNHDA, SQIVND (reference sequence). V lost 8 bases and J lost 0; bases outside the gene matches: 3. CDR3 size: 14 residues. CDR3 sequence: CASALAANTGELFF. The CDR3 DNA follows: TGTGCCAGTGCCCTAGCGGCGAACACCGGGGAGCTGTTTTTT.

The chain carries TRBV18 and TRBJ2-7; 10 nucleotides line up with TRBD2. Germline V gene lookup returns CDR1 KGHSH and CDR2 LQKENI. This CDR3 contains 16 residues. Trimming cost V 3 bases and J 7 bases; bases outside gene matches: 12. CDR3 nucleotides: TGTGCCAGCTCACCGCGGACTAGCGGTACCGAGGGTGAGCAGTACTTC. It is translated as CASSPRTSGTEGEQYF.

The genes are TRBV7-9 and TRBJ2-1; 9 bases line up with TRBD2. Germline CDR1 reads SEHNR; CDR2 reads FQNEAQ (reference sequence). Unmatched junction bases numbered 6, after V lost 3 bases and J lost 3 bases. The CDR3 consists of 16 residues. Here the CDR3 reads CASSFSRLADYNEQFF. CDR3 nucleotide sequence: TGTGCCAGCAGCTTCTCTCGACTAGCGGACTACAATGAGCAGTTCTTC.

The rearrangement uses TRBV6-5 and TRBJ2-7; maybe TRBD2 (7 bases). V was trimmed by 6 bases and J by 7 bases, leaving 19 bases between them. Germline CDR1 reads MNHEY; CDR2 reads SVGAGI. The CDR3 covers 14 residues. DNA of the CDR3: TGTGCCAGCAGCGGACGTGAGGGGGGGCGGGAGCAGTACTTC. Protein: CASSGREGGREQYF.

This clone showed up just once. This chain uses TRBV6-6 with TRBJ1-1, with 7 bases lining up with TRBD1. The CDR3 has 15 residues. V gave up 4 bases and J gave up 5 bases; unmatched junction bases: 10. Germline V CDR1 and CDR2: MNHNY, SVGAGI (reference sequence). The CDR3 reads CASSFLGGGGTEAFF. In nucleotides, the CDR3 is TGTGCCAGCAGTTTCCTAGGGGGCGGAGGGACTGAAGCTTTCTTT.

This clone came up a few times. This chain connects TRBV5-1 to TRBJ2-3; weak D call: TRBD2 (6 bases). The CDR3 totals 14 residues. Trimming stripped 0 bases from V and 4 bases from J, with 9 bases between. Germline values: CDR1 SGHRS, CDR2 YFSETQ. The CDR3 DNA follows: TGCGCCAGCAGCTTGGGGGGGGAAGCAGATACGCAGTATTTT. This sequence encodes CASSLGGEADTQYF.

This chain uses TRBV5-1 with TRBJ1-2, with 10 bases that match TRBD1. The V gene's germline CDR1 is SGHRS and CDR2 YFSETQ. CDR3 length equals 15 residues. V gave up 4 bases and J gave up 6 bases; unmatched junction bases: 9. The CDR3 spells CASSNPGTGEDGYTF. The CDR3 DNA reads TGCGCCAGCAGCAACCCCGGGACAGGGGAGGATGGCTACACCTTC.

The table lists this clone with a count of one. This chain links TRBV5-1 with TRBJ2-2, with TRBD1 matching 8 bases. There are 17 residues in the CDR3. CDR1 is SGHRS, CDR2 YFSETQ, per germline. The junction had 13 bases not matched to a gene; V was cut back by 4 bases and J by 5 bases. The chain's CDR3 is CASSQGRQGKRTGELFF. The DNA for the CDR3 is TGCGCCAGCAGCCAGGGTCGACAGGGGAAAAGGACCGGGGAGCTGTTTTTT.

The rearrangement uses TRBV2 and TRBJ2-7; 8 nucleotides match TRBD1. The CDR3 contains 13 residues. Germline lookup yields CDR1 SNHLY and CDR2 FYNNEI. V was clipped by 8 bases and J by 3 bases; unmatched bases: 6. The CDR3 region is CASRTDRGYEQYF. The CDR3 nucleotides read TGTGCCAGCCGCACCGACAGGGGCTACGAGCAGTACTTC.

V gene TRBV9 combines with J gene TRBJ2-5, with 9 positions matching TRBD2. With 0 bases clipped from V and 4 bases from J, the junction kept 1 base outside the gene matches. Per the germline V gene, CDR1 is SGDLS and CDR2 is YYNGEE. The CDR3 is made up of 14 amino acids. The CDR3 spells CASSVELAGETQYF. The CDR3, as DNA: TGTGCCAGCAGCGTAGAACTAGCGGGAGAGACCCAGTACTTC.

The rearrangement uses TRBV7-9 and TRBJ1-2; no reliable D call. There are 11 residues in the CDR3. Germline-derived CDR1 and CDR2 are SEHNR and FQNEAQ (reference sequence). V lost 7 bases, J lost 6 bases, and 9 bases lay in between. CDR3 loop: CASTTEDGYTF. In nucleotides, the CDR3 is TGTGCCAGCACCACTGAGGATGGCTACACCTTC.

The CDR3 nucleotides read TGTGCCAGCAGCCAGACAGGGACTAATGAAAAACTGTTTTTT. Its translation is CASSQTGTNEKLFF. The chain couples TRBV7-2 to TRBJ1-4, with 7 positions matching TRBD1. The CDR3 spans 14 residues. The germline gives CDR1 SGHTA, CDR2 FQGNSA. J was trimmed by 2 bases and V by 5 bases; bases with no gene match: 2.

This rearrangement joins TRBV6-5 to TRBJ1-1, with 7 bases fitting TRBD1. This CDR3 region has 15 residues. The J segment lost 5 bases and the V segment lost 2 bases, leaving 8 bases of the junction unmatched. Germline CDR1 reads MNHEY; CDR2 reads SVGAGI. The CDR3 is CASSYDTDRRTEAFF. The CDR3 region has the DNA TGTGCCAGCAGTTACGACACGGACAGGCGTACTGAAGCTTTCTTT.

The chain carries TRBV6-5 and TRBJ2-7; D gene ambiguous. V dropped 0 bases and J dropped 1 base, with 7 bases sitting between them. CDR1 is MNHEY and CDR2 is SVGAGI in the germline V gene. The CDR3 length is 14 residues. The CDR3 sequence: CASSYSGLSYEQYF. CDR3 coding DNA: TGTGCCAGCAGTTACTCCGGGTTATCCTACGAGCAGTACTTC.

The gene calls are TRBV27 and TRBJ2-6; no clear D gene. The germline V gene encodes CDR1 MNHEY and CDR2 SMNVEV (reference sequence). The V end was cut by 5 bases, the J end by 1 base, with 12 bases between. There are 16 residues in the CDR3. CDR3 nucleotides: TGTGCCAGCAGTCCGCGTGCGGAGTCTGGGGCCAACGTCCTGACTTTC. Translating it yields CASSPRAESGANVLTF.

The gene calls are TRBV7-6 and TRBJ2-5; 9 bases line up with TRBD2. Germline-derived CDR1 and CDR2 are SGHVS and FNYEAQ. The CDR3 has 16 residues. The V and J ends lost 1 base and 0 bases, in that order; junction bases with no gene match: 3. CDR3 residues: CASSLVRGGYQETQYF. DNA of the CDR3: TGTGCCAGCAGCTTAGTGCGGGGGGGGTACCAAGAGACCCAGTACTTC.

In nucleotides, the CDR3 is TGTGCCAGCAGCTTAGTGGGGCGACTAGCGGTTCCTTCTAGCACAGATACGCAGTATTTT. This codes for CASSLVGRLAVPSSTDTQYF. The J gene is TRBJ2-3, the V gene TRBV13, with 9 bases identical to TRBD2. This CDR3 has 20 amino acids. With V trimmed by 1 base and J by 0 bases, 14 bases remained unmatched. The V gene's germline CDR1 is PRHDT and CDR2 FYEKMQ (reference sequence).

The rearrangement uses TRBV2 and TRBJ1-1; D might be TRBD1 (5 bases). Looked up from germline, CDR1 is SNHLY and CDR2 is FYNNEI. V was cut by 5 bases and J by 4 bases, with 14 bases left in between. The CDR3 spans 14 residues. CDR3 nucleotides: TGTGCCAGCAGTAGGACGGCCCAGGGCACTGAAGCTTTCTTT. This codes for CASSRTAQGTEAFF.

This chain uses TRBV7-9 with TRBJ1-5, with D possibly being TRBD1 (6 bases). The germline gives CDR1 SEHNR, CDR2 FQNEAQ (reference sequence). V lost 5 bases to trimming and J lost 9 bases, with 17 bases between them. This CDR3 has 14 residues. The CDR3 sequence: CASSDTGYQWPQHF. The CDR3 DNA reads as TGTGCCAGCAGCGATACAGGGTATCAGTGGCCCCAGCATTTT.

This rearrangement joins TRBV9 to TRBJ1-6; D is unclear. The CDR3 has 15 residues. The germline V and J ends were trimmed by 3 bases and 7 bases, with 14 bases remaining between them. Germline V CDR1 and CDR2: SGDLS, YYNGEE. DNA of the CDR3: TGTGCCAGCAGCGCAGGCTTAGAAGGAAATTCACCCCTCCACTTT. Protein: CASSAGLEGNSPLHF.

The chain carries TRBV12-5 and TRBJ2-1; 9 positions agree with TRBD2. With V trimmed by 6 bases and J by 8 bases, 8 bases remained unmatched. The CDR3 extends over 14 amino acids. Germline CDR1 LGHNT, CDR2 FRNRAP. CDR3 coding DNA: TGTGCTAGTGGCCTAGCGGGAAGTTACTATGAGCAGTTCTTC. It specifies CASGLAGSYYEQFF. The full variable domain, its missing parts supplied by reference TRBV12-5 and TRBJ2-1, is DARVTQTPRHKVTEMGQEVTMRCQPILGHNTVFWYRQTMMQGLELLAYFRNRAPLDDSGMPKDRFSAEMPDATLATLKIQPSEPRDSAVYFCASGLAGSYYEQFFGPGTRLTVL.

The V gene is TRBV4-1, the J gene TRBJ1-5; a weak D match, TRBD1 (5 bases). The germline V gene encodes CDR1 MGHRA and CDR2 YSYEKL. This CDR3 is 14 amino acids long. Trimming removed 1 base from V and 2 bases from J, with 6 bases in between. Here the CDR3 reads CASSQVQGNQPQHF. CDR3 nucleotide sequence: TGCGCCAGCAGCCAAGTACAGGGCAATCAGCCCCAGCATTTT.